The clone carrying this T cell receptor beta chain was seen many times. Time point indicated: persistent/refractory GD, antithyroid drugs over 5 years with positive TRAb. Extracted RNA from PBMCs served as the source of the TCR library. V lost 5 bases and J lost 1; bases outside the gene matches: 7. CDR1 and CDR2 (germline): MDHEN, SYDVKM. CDR3 length: 15 amino acids. Through Arm-PCR of CDR3 regions and iRepertoire HTBI primers, TCR beta libraries were built. From the multiplex PCR reads, TCRdb called clonotypes with MiXCR, one entry per CDR3 protein. Of over 250,000 distinct CDR3 sequences in the sample, 20% to 25% are singletons; the top ten hold around 50%. This entry belongs to a study of regulatory T cells in long-lasting Graves disease.

This material consisted of peripheral blood mononuclear cells (PBMCs), taken when the disease was refractory, from a patient treated with antithyroid drugs. The rearrangement links TRBV28 to TRBJ2-5; 7 bases map to TRBD1. This TCR came from a female donor with Graves disease. The CDR3 reads CASSPHGTAQETQYF. The CDR3 bases are TGTGCCAGCAGTCCCCACGGGACAGCCCAAGAGACCCAGTACTTC.